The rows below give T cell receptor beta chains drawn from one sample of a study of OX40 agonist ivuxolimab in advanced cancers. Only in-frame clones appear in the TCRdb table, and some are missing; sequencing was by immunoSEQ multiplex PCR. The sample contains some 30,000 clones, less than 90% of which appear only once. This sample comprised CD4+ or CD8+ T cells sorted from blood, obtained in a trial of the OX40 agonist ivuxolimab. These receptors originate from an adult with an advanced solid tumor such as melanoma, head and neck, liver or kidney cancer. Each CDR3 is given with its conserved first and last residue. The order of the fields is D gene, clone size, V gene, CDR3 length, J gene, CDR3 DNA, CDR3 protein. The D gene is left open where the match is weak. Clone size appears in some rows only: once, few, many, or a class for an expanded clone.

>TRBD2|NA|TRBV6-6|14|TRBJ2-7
TGTGCCAGCACCAGACTAGCGGGAGGGTACGAGCAGTACTTC
CASTRLAGGYEQYF
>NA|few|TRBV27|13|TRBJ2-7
TGTGCCAGCAGCCAGGGCCCGTCCTACGAGCAGTACTTC
CASSQGPSYEQYF
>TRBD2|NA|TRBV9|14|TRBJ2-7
TGTGCCAGCAGCACTAGCGGGAGTCACGACGAGCAGTACTTC
CASSTSGSHDEQYF
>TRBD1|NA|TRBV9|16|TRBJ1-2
TGTGCCAGCAGCGTAGAAAGACAGGGTTCTAACTATGGCTACACCTTC
CASSVERQGSNYGYTF
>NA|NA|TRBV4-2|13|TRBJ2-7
TGTGCCAGCAGCCAAGGGGTTGGCTACGAGCAGTACTTC
CASSQGVGYEQYF
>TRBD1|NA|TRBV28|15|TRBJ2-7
TGTGCCAGCACCGAATCCGACAGGGCCCCTTACGAGCAGTACTTC
CASTESDRAPYEQYF
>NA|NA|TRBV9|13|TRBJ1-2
TGTGCCAGCAGCGGAGGATCAGTCTATGGCTACACCTTC
CASSGGSVYGYTF
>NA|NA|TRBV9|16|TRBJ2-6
TGTGCCAGCAGCGTTTCGGAGATCTCTGGGGCCAACGTCCTGACTTTC
CASSVSEISGANVLTF
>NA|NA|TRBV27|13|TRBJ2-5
TGTGCCAGCAGTTTGTTGGGGCAAGAGACCCAGTACTTC
CASSLLGQETQYF
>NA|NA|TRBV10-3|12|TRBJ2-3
TGTGCCATCAGTGAAAGGGGAAATACGCAGTATTTT
CAISERGNTQYF
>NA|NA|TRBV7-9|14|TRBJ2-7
TGTGCCAGCCCGATTGACTCGTTCTCCTACGAGCAGTACTTC
CASPIDSFSYEQYF
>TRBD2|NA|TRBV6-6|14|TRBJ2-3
TGTGCCAGCAGTCTAGCGGGTAGTACAGATACGCAGTATTTT
CASSLAGSTDTQYF
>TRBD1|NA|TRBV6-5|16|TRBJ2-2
TGTGCCAGCAGTTACGGGACAGGGGCCTGGGCCGGGGAGCTGTTTTTT
CASSYGTGAWAGELFF
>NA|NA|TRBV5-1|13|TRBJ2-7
TGCGCCAGCAGCTTGGAGGGCGCGTACGAGCAGTACTTC
CASSLEGAYEQYF
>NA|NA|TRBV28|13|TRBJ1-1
TGTGCCAGCAGCCCCGAAGGGAACACTGAAGCTTTCTTT
CASSPEGNTEAFF
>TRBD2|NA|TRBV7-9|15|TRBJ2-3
TGTGCCAGCAGCTCGACTAGCGGGAACACAGATACGCAGTATTTT
CASSSTSGNTDTQYF
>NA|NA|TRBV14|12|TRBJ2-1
TGTGCCAGCAGCCTACTGGTAGATGAGCAGTTCTTC
CASSLLVDEQFF
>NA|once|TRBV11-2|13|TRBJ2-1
TGTGCCAGCAGCTTAGCTTCCTACAATGAGCAGTTCTTC
CASSLASYNEQFF
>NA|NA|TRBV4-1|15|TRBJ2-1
TGCGCCAGCAGCCGCTTGGGACTCCCTTCTAATGAGCAGTTCTTC
CASSRLGLPSNEQFF
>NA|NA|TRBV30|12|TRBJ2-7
TGTGCCTGGAGTGTACTCTCCTACGAGCAGTACTTC
CAWSVLSYEQYF
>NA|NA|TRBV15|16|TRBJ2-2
TGTGCCACCAGCAGAGGTCGGCGGTCGAACACCGGGGAGCTGTTTTTT
CATSRGRRSNTGELFF
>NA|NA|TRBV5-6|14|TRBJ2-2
TGTGCCAGCAGCTTGGGAGCGGGCACCGGGGAGCTGTTTTTT
CASSLGAGTGELFF
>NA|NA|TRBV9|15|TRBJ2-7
TGTGCCAGCAGCGTAGACTCGGGAGCGGGTTACGAGCAGTACTTC
CASSVDSGAGYEQYF
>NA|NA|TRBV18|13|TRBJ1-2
TGTGCCAGCTCACCGTCGGACTTGGATGGCTACACCTTC
CASSPSDLDGYTF
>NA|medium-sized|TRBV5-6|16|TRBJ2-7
TGTGCCAGCAGCTTGTTTTTAGCGGTGAGAACCTACGAGCAGTACTTC
CASSLFLAVRTYEQYF
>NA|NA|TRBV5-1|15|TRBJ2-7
TGCGCCAGCAGCTTACAGGGAGAACTCGTCGACGAGCAGTACTTC
CASSLQGELVDEQYF
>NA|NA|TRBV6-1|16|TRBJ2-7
TGTGCCAGCAGTGAAGCTAACTTTGGTTCTCACTACGAGCAGTACTTC
CASSEANFGSHYEQYF
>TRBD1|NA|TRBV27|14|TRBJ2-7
TGTGCCAGCAGTTTTGCCGGGACAGCCTACGAGCAGTACTTC
CASSFAGTAYEQYF
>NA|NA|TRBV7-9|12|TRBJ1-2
TGTGCCAGCAGCTCTCTAGGCTATGGCTACACCTTC
CASSSLGYGYTF
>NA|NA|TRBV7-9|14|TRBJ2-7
TGTGCCAGCAGCTTAGAGGCCTCTTCCTACGAGCAGTACTTC
CASSLEASSYEQYF
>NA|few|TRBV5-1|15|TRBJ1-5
TGCGCCAGCAGCTTGGCCTCCGAACCAAATCAGCCCCAGCATTTT
CASSLASEPNQPQHF
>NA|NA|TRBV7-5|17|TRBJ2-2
TGTGTCAGAAGCACCAGTCGGACTAGCGCGAACACCGGGGAGCTGTTTTTT
CVRSTSRTSANTGELFF